Listed here are 23 T cell receptor beta chains from one sample, sequenced in a study of identical twins. TCRdb independently ran MiXCR on the 5' RACE reads; one entry per CDR3 protein. The sample records some 590,000 distinct CDR3 sequences, more than 9% being singletons. These data are also associated with another study on yellow fever vaccine responses in identical twins.

Sequences were obtained from PBMCs. The receptor source for this set is a woman under 30 in good health.

This clonotype was observed a handful of times. The rearrangement uses TRBV20-1 and TRBJ1-1, with D maybe TRBD1 (5 bases). The length of the CDR3 is 15 residues. CDR1 and CDR2 from the germline V gene are DFQATT and SNEGSKA (reference sequence). V lost 0 bases and J 1 base, leaving 12 bases between the germline ends. The CDR3 spells CSARDYKDRNTEAFF. CDR3 in DNA: TGCAGTGCTAGAGATTATAAAGACAGGAACACTGAAGCTTTCTTT.

This clonotype was seen a few times. This chain uses TRBV28 with TRBJ2-5, with 11 bases matching TRBD2. The CDR3 totals 16 residues. Trimming cost V 6 bases and J 4 bases; bases outside gene matches: 10. Germline lookup yields CDR1 MDHEN and CDR2 SYDVKM. The chain's CDR3 is CASSLDTSGSGETQYF. CDR3 sequence (DNA): TGTGCCAGCAGCCTTGACACTAGCGGGAGTGGAGAGACCCAGTACTTC.

The table lists this clonotype with many counts. The chain combines TRBV5-1 with TRBJ2-6; D gene ambiguous. Per germline, CDR1 SGHRS and CDR2 YFSETQ. The CDR3 length is 15 residues. Trimming removed 2 bases at V and 1 base at J, with 7 bases between. The CDR3 reads CASSFEGSGANVLTF. In DNA, the CDR3 is TGCGCCAGCAGCTTTGAAGGATCTGGGGCCAACGTCCTGACTTTC.

The rearrangement links TRBV5-1 to TRBJ2-7, with 12 nucleotides matching TRBD1. The CDR3 loop spans 14 amino acids. The V gene's germline CDR1 is SGHRS and CDR2 YFSETQ. V lost 4 bases to trimming and J lost 7 bases; unmatched junction nucleotides: 6. The CDR3 nucleotides read TGCGCCAGCAGCGTGGGACAGGGGGCGAGGGAGCAGTACTTC. It is translated as CASSVGQGAREQYF.

This clonotype was observed a few times. J is TRBJ2-3 and V is TRBV12-5; possibly TRBD2 for D (5 bases). Trimming shortened V by 2 bases and J by 1 base, and 22 bases separated the two germline ends. Germline loops: CDR1 LGHNT, CDR2 FRNRAP. CDR3 length: 19 amino acids. In DNA, the CDR3 is TGTGCTAGTGGTTTGTCCATGGTAAGGGCGGGTTCTTGCACAGATACGCAGTATTTT. Translated, it gives CASGLSMVRAGSCTDTQYF.

This clonotype was found many times. The rearrangement links TRBV4-1 to TRBJ2-1, with D uncertain. V dropped 1 base and J dropped 3 bases, with 7 bases sitting between them. CDR3 length equals 14 residues. Germline CDR1 is MGHRA and CDR2 is YSYEKL. Written as DNA, the CDR3 is TGCGCCAGCAGCCAAGGTGGGGACTACAATGAGCAGTTCTTC. Protein product: CASSQGGDYNEQFF.

This clonotype was observed a handful of times. This chain links TRBV3-1 with TRBJ2-2; D remains ambiguous. The CDR3 length is 14 residues. Between the trimmed V and J ends, which lost 1 base and 3 bases, there was a span of 6 bases. Germline lookup yields CDR1 LGHDT and CDR2 YNNKEL (reference sequence). This chain's CDR3 is CASSQGWDTGELFF. The CDR3 region has the DNA TGTGCCAGCAGCCAAGGGTGGGACACCGGGGAGCTGTTTTTT. The full variable domain, its missing parts supplied by reference TRBV3-1 and TRBJ2-2, is DTAVSQTPKYLVTQMGNDKSIKCEQNLGHDTMYWYKQDSKKFLKIMFSYNNKELIINETVPNRFSPKSPDKAHLNLHINSLELGDSAVYFCASSQGWDTGELFFGEGSRLTVL.

This clonotype was counted a few times. The rearrangement uses TRBV20-1 and TRBJ1-1; D is possibly TRBD1 (5 bases). With 6 bases removed from V and 7 bases from J, the gap between germline ends came to 12 bases. The germline V gene encodes CDR1 DFQATT and CDR2 SNEGSKA (reference sequence). CDR3 length: 11 residues. The CDR3 sequence: CSARDRFEAFF. The CDR3 DNA sequence: TGCAGTGCGAGGGACCGCTTTGAAGCTTTCTTT.

CDR3 protein: CASSETSFLGLGIYEQYF. The CDR3, as DNA: TGCGCCAGCAGCGAGACGTCCTTCTTGGGACTAGGGATCTACGAGCAGTACTTC. The rearrangement uses TRBV5-1 and TRBJ2-7; TRBD2 aligns across 8 bases. The CDR3 is 18 amino acids. The germline CDR1 and CDR2 sequences are SGHRS and YFSETQ. V lost 4 bases to trimming and J lost 3 bases; unmatched junction nucleotides: 18.

V is TRBV25-1 and J is TRBJ1-1, with D maybe TRBD1 (6 bases). V was shortened by 8 bases and J by 6 bases, with 13 bases between the two germline ends. CDR1 is MGHDK and CDR2 is SYGVNS in the germline V gene. This CDR3 has 12 amino acids. This CDR3 reads CASGRGGAEAFF. The CDR3 DNA reads as TGTGCCAGCGGGAGGGGGGGAGCTGAAGCTTTCTTT.

The chain uses TRBV20-1 and TRBJ2-1, with 8 positions matching TRBD1. The V gene's germline CDR1 is DFQATT and CDR2 SNEGSKA (reference sequence). The CDR3 totals 16 residues. CDR3 amino acids: CSAWAQGARDYNEQFF. CDR3 DNA sequence: TGCAGCGCCTGGGCCCAGGGGGCTCGAGACTACAATGAGCAGTTCTTC.

This clonotype was seen ten or more times. The chain couples TRBV5-1 to TRBJ2-1; D possibly uses TRBD1 or TRBD2 (5 bases each). The CDR3 runs 15 residues. Between the trimmed V and J ends, which lost 0 bases and 3 bases, there was a span of 10 bases. Germline lookup yields CDR1 SGHRS and CDR2 YFSETQ. This CDR3 reads CASSLVGALYNEQFF. The CDR3 region has the DNA TGCGCCAGCAGCTTGGTCGGGGCTCTCTACAATGAGCAGTTCTTC. The whole variable domain, remainder taken from reference TRBV5-1 and TRBJ2-1, is KAGVTQTPRYLIKTRGQQVTLSCSPISGHRSVSWYQQTPGQGLQFLFEYFSETQRNKGNFPGRFSGRQFSNSRSEMNVSTLELGDSALYLCASSLVGALYNEQFFGPGTRLTVL.

The V and J genes are TRBV24-1 and TRBJ2-3; tentative D call: TRBD1 (6 bases). The CDR3 is 14 amino acids. From germline, CDR1 is KGHDR and CDR2 SFDVKD. V was cut by 4 bases and J by 7 bases, with 14 bases left in between. In nucleotides, the CDR3 is TGTGCCACCAGTGAAACGAGAGACAGGAATACGCAGTATTTT. Protein product: CATSETRDRNTQYF.

This clonotype was observed many times. The chain employs TRBV6-2 or TRBV6-3 and TRBJ2-1; D is ambiguous. CDR1 MNHEY and CDR2 SVGEGT come from the germline V gene. Trimming took off 6 bases at V and 3 bases at J, with 21 bases between the two ends. The CDR3 is made up of 17 amino acids. For the CDR3, the DNA is TGTGCCAGCAGCTACCCAGACCCTCCCGGCCTCTACAATGAGCAGTTCTTC. It yields the protein CASSYPDPPGLYNEQFF.

This clonotype was found many times. The V gene is TRBV7-9, the J gene TRBJ2-7; TRBD2 matches at 7 bases. The CDR3 runs 13 residues. V shed 7 bases and J 6 bases; nucleotides not matched to a gene: 9. CDR1 and CDR2 from the germline V gene are SEHNR and FQNEAQ (reference sequence). The CDR3 loop is CASKPSGGGEQYF. As DNA, the CDR3 is TGTGCCAGCAAACCTTCGGGGGGTGGCGAGCAGTACTTC.

This clonotype was recorded a few times. The rearrangement uses TRBV29-1 and TRBJ2-1; TRBD2 matches 13 bases. CDR1 and CDR2 from the germline V gene are SQVTM and ANQGSEA. The CDR3 covers 14 residues. V gave up 7 bases and J gave up 7 bases; unmatched junction bases: 7. CDR3 protein: CSARTSGGVNEQFF. The CDR3 bases are TGCAGCGCACGAACTAGCGGGGGGGTAAATGAGCAGTTCTTC.

Only a few counts were recorded for this clonotype. The rearrangement links TRBV7-9 to TRBJ2-2, with D perhaps TRBD2 (6 bases). V lost 1 base and J 0 bases, leaving 9 bases between the germline ends. This CDR3 region has 16 residues. From germline, CDR1 is SEHNR and CDR2 FQNEAQ (reference sequence). CDR3 nucleotides: TGTGCCAGCAGCTTAGTCCCTAGCGCGAACACCGGGGAGCTGTTTTTT. This encodes CASSLVPSANTGELFF. Full variable domain (missing parts from reference TRBV7-9 and TRBJ2-2): DTGVSQNPRHKITKRGQNVTFRCDPISEHNRLYWYRQTLGQGPEFLTYFQNEAQLEKSRLLSDRFSAERPKGSFSTLEIQRTEQGDSAMYLCASSLVPSANTGELFFGEGSRLTVL.

This rearrangement joins TRBV29-1 to TRBJ2-7; 10 positions agree with TRBD2. The CDR3 is made up of 14 amino acids. Germline-derived CDR1 and CDR2 are SQVTM and ANQGSEA. V was clipped by 4 bases and J by 2 bases; unmatched bases: 5. Here the CDR3 reads CSVASGGGTYEQYF. The CDR3 nucleotides read TGCAGCGTTGCTAGCGGGGGTGGAACCTACGAGCAGTACTTC.

This clonotype was detected only a few times. This chain connects TRBV4-3 to TRBJ1-5; weak D call: TRBD1 (6 bases). V lost 0 bases, J lost 5 bases, and 14 bases lay in between. The germline CDR1 and CDR2 sequences are LGHNA and YSLEER. CDR3 length: 16 amino acids. Here the CDR3 DNA reads TGCGCCAGCAGCCAAGATCTTTCAGGGGCCTATCAGCCCCAGCATTTT. As protein: CASSQDLSGAYQPQHF.

At least ten counts were recorded for this clonotype. The chain joins TRBV4-2 to TRBJ2-7; D is uncertain. Germline CDR1 reads LGHNA; CDR2 reads YNFKEQ. Trimming took 1 base from V and 1 from J, leaving 11 bases between them. The CDR3 totals 15 residues. In nucleotides, the CDR3 is TGTGCCAGCAGCCAAGGACACGGCACATCCTACGAGCAGTACTTC. Protein product: CASSQGHGTSYEQYF.

This clonotype was seen a handful of times. The chain joins TRBV20-1 to TRBJ2-7; D possibly uses TRBD1 or TRBD2 (5 bases each). Germline CDR1 and CDR2: DFQATT and SNEGSKA (reference sequence). CDR3 length: 16 residues. V was shortened by 0 bases and J by 2 bases, with 17 bases between the two germline ends. The CDR3 DNA reads TGCAGTGCTAGAGAACCAATGGGGGTTAGTCCCTACGAGCAGTACTTC. It specifies CSAREPMGVSPYEQYF.

This clonotype was seen repeatedly, ten times or more. The V and J genes are TRBV4-3 and TRBJ2-3, with unresolved D. V lost 3 bases and J lost 2, with 9 bases in between. CDR3 length: 14 residues. Germline CDR1 reads LGHNA; CDR2 reads YSLEER. The CDR3 DNA is TGCGCCAGCAGCCATCGGGCCTCCACAGATACGCAGTATTTT. Amino acids: CASSHRASTDTQYF.

This clonotype was observed a few times. The chain links TRBV7-9 to TRBJ2-7; D might be TRBD1 (5 bases). Germline values: CDR1 SEHNR, CDR2 FQNEAQ (reference sequence). With 5 bases removed from V and 5 bases from J, the gap between germline ends came to 19 bases. This CDR3 is built from 15 residues. Here the CDR3 DNA reads TGTGCCAGCAGCCCACAGGCTTCAAAACGCAACGAGCAGTACTTC. It encodes CASSPQASKRNEQYF.